This T cell receptor beta chain was identified in a study of cytomegalovirus exposure and HLA in healthy donors. Primers: 60 Vbeta forward and 13 Jbeta reverse. In the original workflow: Among the unique TCR beta chains that a later analysis counted, around 72 million in all, about 11 million were shared. Method: immunoSEQ multiplex PCR; TCRdb's copy keeps in-frame clones and lacks some. Clone size and V and J calls were adopted from that table, with D and trimming inferred from the DNA. There are about 130,000 clones in the sample; about 81% occur only once, and 6.5% to 9% lies in the top ten. Study observations and caveats: Later analysis reportedly placed an Asian-associated ancestry cluster below the roughly 680-donor mean in N-insertions. Altogether, some 160 TCR beta chains were recorded as cytomegalovirus-associated.

This clone has a single count. The antigen remains unidentified. Losses at the gene ends were 3 bases for V and 1 base for J; bases not matched to a gene: 8. The length of the CDR3 is 16 residues. Germline assignment: CDR1 MDHEN and CDR2 SYDVKM. The sequence was obtained from a man aged 30 to 39 in good health and CMV-seronegative. The sample comprised PBMCs. This chain uses TRBV28 with TRBJ1-1, with 7 bases aligning to TRBD1. The CDR3 DNA reads TGTGCCAGCAGTTTGAGGGCAGGGGGTCGGAACACTGAAGCTTTCTTT. Its translation: CASSLRAGGRNTEAFF.